The 11 T cell receptor beta chains listed next were all sequenced from one sample in a study of CD8 T cell repertoires and HIV-1 epitope variants. No antigens are known for them. Sequencing used immunoSEQ multiplex PCR; TCRdb keeps in-frame clones, though not all of them. The data hold around 5,000 clones, with under 70% observed a single time. Sequences were obtained from cultured CD8+ T cells derived from PBMCs. The receptors were gathered from a male donor with HIV.

J is TRBJ1-4 and V is TRBV28; D perhaps matches TRBD1 (6 bases). The germline CDR1 and CDR2 sequences are MDHEN and SYDVKM. The CDR3 is 19 amino acids. V dropped 1 base and J dropped 3 bases, with 21 bases sitting between them. CDR3 amino acids: CASSLFEARERTANEKLFF. The CDR3 coding sequence is TGTGCCAGCAGTTTATTCGAGGCCAGGGAAAGGACAGCTAATGAAAAACTGTTTTTT.

The chain uses TRBV7-9 and TRBJ2-1; TRBD2 is a possible D gene (5 bases). Trimming cost V 0 bases and J 11 bases, with 11 bases left between them. This CDR3 spans 13 amino acids. Germline V CDR1 and CDR2: SEHNR, FQNEAQ (reference sequence). CDR3 coding DNA: TGTGCCAGCAGCTTAGCGCGTGAGGGAAAGCAGTTCTTC. Translation gives CASSLAREGKQFF.

Only a few counts were recorded for this clone. The chain uses TRBV7-9 and TRBJ2-7, with 7 bases that match TRBD1. There are 14 residues in the CDR3. J lost 7 bases, V lost 3 bases, and 9 bases had no gene match. CDR1 SEHNR and CDR2 FQNEAQ come from the germline V gene (reference sequence). CDR3 in DNA: TGTGCCAGCAGCTTGGGACAGTACCTTCGTGAGCAGTACTTC. This sequence encodes CASSLGQYLREQYF.

In its sample, this clone was seen a few times. This chain uses TRBV5-6 with TRBJ1-4; 7 bases agree with TRBD1. Germline V CDR1 and CDR2: SGHDT, YYEEEE. The CDR3 length is 17 residues. The V and J ends lost 2 bases and 0 bases, in that order; junction bases with no gene match: 7. The CDR3 loop is CASSLTAGTATNEKLFF. The CDR3, as DNA: TGTGCCAGCAGCTTAACCGCCGGGACAGCAACTAATGAAAAACTGTTTTTT.

This chain connects TRBV18 to TRBJ1-5, with D unclear. From germline, CDR1 is KGHSH and CDR2 LQKENI. The CDR3 spans 12 residues. V gave up 4 bases and J gave up 6 bases, with 7 bases separating them. The CDR3 bases are TGTGCCAGCTCACATGAGGTTCAGCCCCAGCATTTT. It encodes CASSHEVQPQHF.

This clone was found a few times. V is TRBV5-1 and J is TRBJ1-6, with a tentative D call TRBD1 (5 bases). CDR1 SGHRS and CDR2 YFSETQ come from the germline V gene. CDR3 length: 14 amino acids. Between the trimmed V and J ends, which lost 1 base and 6 bases, there was a span of 8 bases. The CDR3 DNA is TGCGCCAGCAGCTTGACAGGACCTAATTCACCCCTCCACTTT. Protein sequence: CASSLTGPNSPLHF.

The genes are TRBV7-9 and TRBJ2-1; 15 nucleotides agree with TRBD2. CDR1 and CDR2 (germline): SEHNR, FQNEAQ (reference sequence). The CDR3 has 18 residues. The V gene end was trimmed by 5 bases and the J gene end by 2 bases; junction bases not matched to a gene: 7. The CDR3 here is CASSPGLAGGTAYNEQFF. The CDR3 DNA is TGTGCCAGCAGCCCGGGACTAGCGGGGGGAACCGCCTACAATGAGCAGTTCTTC. Together with reference TRBV7-9 and TRBJ2-1, the CDR3 gives the full variable domain: DTGVSQNPRHKITKRGQNVTFRCDPISEHNRLYWYRQTLGQGPEFLTYFQNEAQLEKSRLLSDRFSAERPKGSFSTLEIQRTEQGDSAMYLCASSPGLAGGTAYNEQFFGPGTRLTVL.

In nucleotides, the CDR3 is TGTGCCTGGAGTGTAAGAAGCGGGGGCCCTCCCACTCAGTACTTC. Translation: CAWSVRSGGPPTQYF. The J gene is TRBJ2-4, the V gene TRBV30; 8 bases are shared with TRBD2. The germline gives CDR1 GTSNPN, CDR2 SVGIG (reference sequence). This CDR3 has 15 residues. Trimming cost V 0 bases and J 12 bases; bases outside gene matches: 13.

The rearrangement links TRBV5-1 to TRBJ1-1; D gene ambiguous. The CDR3 length is 11 residues. Trimming pared 6 bases from V and 7 bases from J, leaving 10 bases between. Germline loops: CDR1 SGHRS, CDR2 YFSETQ. The CDR3 sequence is CASTGNGEAFF. CDR3 sequence (DNA): TGCGCCAGCACCGGTAACGGTGAAGCTTTCTTT.

The chain links TRBV11-2 to TRBJ2-5; D might be TRBD1 or TRBD2, each matching 5 bases. The DNA end favors TRBJ2-7, so the J call may be wrong. Germline V gene data show CDR1 as SGHAT and CDR2 as FQNNGV. The CDR3 loop spans 13 amino acids. CDR3 nucleotides: TGTGCCAGCAGCTTTGGGGGTAACTACGAGCAGTACTTC. Its protein product is CASSFGGNYEQYF.

V is TRBV28 and J is TRBJ2-7; D gene uncertain. Per germline, CDR1 MDHEN and CDR2 SYDVKM. V was trimmed by 7 bases and J by 0 bases, leaving 13 bases between them. The CDR3 length is 14 residues. In DNA, the CDR3 is TGTGCCAGCACCCTCGAGGAGAGCTCCTACGAGCAGTACTTC. Translation: CASTLEESSYEQYF.